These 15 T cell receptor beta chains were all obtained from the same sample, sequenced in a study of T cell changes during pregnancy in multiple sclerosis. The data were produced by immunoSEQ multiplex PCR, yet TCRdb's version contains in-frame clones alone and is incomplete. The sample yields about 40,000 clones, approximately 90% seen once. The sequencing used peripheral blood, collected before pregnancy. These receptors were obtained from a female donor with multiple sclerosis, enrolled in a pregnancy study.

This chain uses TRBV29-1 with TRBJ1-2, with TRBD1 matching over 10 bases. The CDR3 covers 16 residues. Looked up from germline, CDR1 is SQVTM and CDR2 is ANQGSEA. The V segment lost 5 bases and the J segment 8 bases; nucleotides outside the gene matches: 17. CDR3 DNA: TGCAGCGTTTCAACAACCGTGGGACAGGGGAGTGGCGGCTACACCTTC. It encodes CSVSTTVGQGSGGYTF. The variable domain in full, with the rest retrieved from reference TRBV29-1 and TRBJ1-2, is SAVISQKPSRDICQRGTSLTIQCQVDSQVTMMFWYRQQPGQSLTLIATANQGSEATYESGFVIDKFPISRPNLTFSTLTVSNMSPEDSSIYLCSVSTTVGQGSGGYTFGSGTRLTVV.

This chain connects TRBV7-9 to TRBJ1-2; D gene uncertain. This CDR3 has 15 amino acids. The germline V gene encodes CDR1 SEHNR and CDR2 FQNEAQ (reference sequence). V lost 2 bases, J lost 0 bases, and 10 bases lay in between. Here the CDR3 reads CASSLFGNTNYGYTF. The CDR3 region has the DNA TGTGCCAGCAGCTTATTCGGTAATACTAACTATGGCTACACCTTC.

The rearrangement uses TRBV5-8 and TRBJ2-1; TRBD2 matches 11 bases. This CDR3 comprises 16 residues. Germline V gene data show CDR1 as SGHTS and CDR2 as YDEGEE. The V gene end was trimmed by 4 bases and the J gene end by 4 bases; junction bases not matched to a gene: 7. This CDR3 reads CASSRAGLAVYNEQFF. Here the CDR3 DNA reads TGTGCCAGCAGCCGCGCGGGACTAGCGGTTTACAATGAGCAGTTCTTC.

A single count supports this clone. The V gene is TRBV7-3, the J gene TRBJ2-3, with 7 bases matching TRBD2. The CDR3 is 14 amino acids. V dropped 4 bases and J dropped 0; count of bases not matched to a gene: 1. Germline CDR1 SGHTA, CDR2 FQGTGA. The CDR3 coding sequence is TGTGCCAGCAGCTCGGGACTAAGCACAGATACGCAGTATTTT. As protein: CASSSGLSTDTQYF.

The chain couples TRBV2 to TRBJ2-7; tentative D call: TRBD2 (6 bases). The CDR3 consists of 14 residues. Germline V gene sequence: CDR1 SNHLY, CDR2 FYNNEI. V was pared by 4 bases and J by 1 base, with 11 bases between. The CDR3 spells CASSGEAGSYEQYF. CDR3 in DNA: TGTGCCAGCAGTGGTGAGGCGGGGTCCTACGAGCAGTACTTC. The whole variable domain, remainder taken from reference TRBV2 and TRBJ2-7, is EPEVTQTPSHQVTQMGQEVILRCVPISNHLYFYWYRQILGQKVEFLVSFYNNEISEKSEIFDDQFSVERPDGSNFTLKIRSTKLEDSAMYFCASSGEAGSYEQYFGPGTRLTVT.

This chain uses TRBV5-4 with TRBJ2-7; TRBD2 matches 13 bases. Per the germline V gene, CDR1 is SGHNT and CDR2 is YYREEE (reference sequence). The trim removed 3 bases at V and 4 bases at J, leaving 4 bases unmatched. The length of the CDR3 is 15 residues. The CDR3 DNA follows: TGTGCCAGCAGCTCTCGGACTAGCGGGAGTTACGAGCAGTACTTC. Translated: CASSSRTSGSYEQYF.

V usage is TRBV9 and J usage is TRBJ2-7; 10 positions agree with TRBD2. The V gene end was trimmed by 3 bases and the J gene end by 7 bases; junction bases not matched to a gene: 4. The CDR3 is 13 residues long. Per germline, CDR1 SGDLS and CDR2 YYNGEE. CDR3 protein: CASSAGLAEEQYF. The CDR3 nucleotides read TGTGCCAGCAGCGCAGGACTAGCGGAAGAGCAGTACTTC.

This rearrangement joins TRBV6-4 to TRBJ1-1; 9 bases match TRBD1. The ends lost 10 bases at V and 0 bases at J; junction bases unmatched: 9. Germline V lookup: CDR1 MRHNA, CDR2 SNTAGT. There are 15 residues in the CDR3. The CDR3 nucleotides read TGTGCCATGAACGACAGGGGGTTTATGAACACTGAAGCTTTCTTT. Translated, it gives CAMNDRGFMNTEAFF.

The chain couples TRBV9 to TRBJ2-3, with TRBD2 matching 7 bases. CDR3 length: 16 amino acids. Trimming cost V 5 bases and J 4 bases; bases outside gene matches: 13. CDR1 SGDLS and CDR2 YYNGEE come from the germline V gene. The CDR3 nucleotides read TGTGCCAGCAGTTCTGATCTCGTCGGGGGGTCAGATACGCAGTATTTT. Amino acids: CASSSDLVGGSDTQYF.

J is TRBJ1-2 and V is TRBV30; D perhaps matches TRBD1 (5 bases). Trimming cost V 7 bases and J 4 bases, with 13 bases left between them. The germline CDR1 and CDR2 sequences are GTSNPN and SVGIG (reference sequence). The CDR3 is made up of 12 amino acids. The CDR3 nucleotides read TGTGCCTCTACCACAGGATTCTATGGCTACACCTTC. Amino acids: CASTTGFYGYTF.

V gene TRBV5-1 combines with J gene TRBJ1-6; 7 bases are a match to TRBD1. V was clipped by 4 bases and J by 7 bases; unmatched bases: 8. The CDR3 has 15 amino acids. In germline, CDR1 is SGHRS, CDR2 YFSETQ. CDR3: CASSPSGTANSPLHF. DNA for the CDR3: TGCGCCAGCAGCCCATCCGGGACAGCCAATTCACCCCTCCACTTT.

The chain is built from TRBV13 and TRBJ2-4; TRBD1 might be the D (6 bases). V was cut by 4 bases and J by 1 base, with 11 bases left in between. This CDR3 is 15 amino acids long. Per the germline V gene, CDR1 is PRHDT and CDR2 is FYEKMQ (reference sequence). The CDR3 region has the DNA TGTGCCAGCAGCTCATCCCAGGGGGCCAAAAACATTCAGTACTTC. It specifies CASSSSQGAKNIQYF.

CDR3 protein: CASSLSQTAYTFF. The CDR3 nucleotides are TGTGCCAGCAGTTTATCCCAGACAGCCTATACGTTTTTT. This sequence joins TRBV28 and TRBJ2-2; D might be TRBD1 (5 bases). Germline CDR1 is MDHEN and CDR2 is SYDVKM. V shed 1 base and J shed 16 bases, with 16 bases lying between them. The CDR3 sequence is 13 residues long.

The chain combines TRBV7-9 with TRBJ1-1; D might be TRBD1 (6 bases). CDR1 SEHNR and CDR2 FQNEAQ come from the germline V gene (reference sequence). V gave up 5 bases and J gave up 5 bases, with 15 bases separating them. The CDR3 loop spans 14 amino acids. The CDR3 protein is CASSPPQGGTEAFF. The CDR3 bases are TGTGCCAGCAGCCCTCCACAGGGAGGGACTGAAGCTTTCTTT.

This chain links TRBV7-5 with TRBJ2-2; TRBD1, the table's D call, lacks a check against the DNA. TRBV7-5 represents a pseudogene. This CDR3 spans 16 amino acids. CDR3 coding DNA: TGTGTCAGAAGCTTAGGACGGCAGGGTAGCACCGGGGAGCTGTTTTTT. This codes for CVRSLGRQGSTGELFF.